The 30 T cell receptor beta chains in this list originate from one sample, sequenced in a study of blood T cell repertoires in COVID-19. Here immunoSEQ multiplex PCR was the method, and the copy in TCRdb shows in-frame clones only, minus some. The profile shows roughly 200,000 clones, around four fifths of them singletons. The source material was peripheral blood. These receptors originate from a man aged 35 to 55 with acute or convalescent COVID-19.

This rearrangement joins TRBV12-3 or TRBV12-4 to TRBJ2-7; 7 positions agree with TRBD1. The CDR3 is 12 amino acids. Trimming took 6 bases from V and 3 from J; bases not matched to a gene: 2. CDR3 protein: CASRTGYYEQYF. CDR3 sequence (DNA): TGTGCCAGCAGGACAGGGTACTACGAGCAGTACTTC.

The chain couples TRBV19 to TRBJ2-3; 10 bases line up with TRBD2. This CDR3 contains 15 residues. Per the germline V gene, CDR1 is LNHDA and CDR2 is SQIVND (reference sequence). J was trimmed by 5 bases and V by 10 bases; bases with no gene match: 12. The CDR3 DNA follows: TGTGCCACGGAAATAGCGGGGGGACATGGAGATACGCAGTATTTT. This sequence encodes CATEIAGGHGDTQYF.

This clone was detected only once. This chain uses TRBV19 with TRBJ2-2; 8 bases agree with TRBD1. This CDR3 spans 13 amino acids. Per the germline V gene, CDR1 is LNHDA and CDR2 is SQIVND (reference sequence). Trimming took 3 bases from V and 6 from J; bases not matched to a gene: 0. CDR3 in DNA: TGTGCCAGTAGTATGGGACAGGCCGGGGAGCTGTTTTTT. Protein sequence: CASSMGQAGELFF. Based on the CDR3 plus reference TRBV19 and TRBJ2-2, the full variable domain is DGGITQSPKYLFRKEGQNVTLSCEQNLNHDAMYWYRQDPGQGLRLIYYSQIVNDFQKGDIAEGYSVSREKKESFPLTVTSAQKNPTAFYLCASSMGQAGELFFGEGSRLTVL.

The chain uses TRBV5-4 and TRBJ2-5, with a possible D match to TRBD2 (5 bases). The CDR3 spans 14 residues. Trimming took 1 base from V and 2 from J, leaving 9 bases between them. Germline-derived CDR1 and CDR2 are SGHNT and YYREEE (reference sequence). The chain's CDR3 is CASSLTGKQETQYF. CDR3 DNA sequence: TGTGCCAGCAGCTTGACGGGAAAACAAGAGACCCAGTACTTC.

The V and J genes are TRBV3-1 (or the pseudogene TRBV3-2) and TRBJ2-7; tentatively, D is TRBD2 (6 bases). Germline-derived CDR1 and CDR2 are LGHDT and YNNKEL (reference sequence). This CDR3 is built from 12 residues. The V end lost 8 bases, the J end lost 5 bases, and 13 bases lay between the germline ends. For the CDR3, the DNA is TGTGCCAGCGCCAGACTAGAGGACGAGCAGTACTTC. This gives the protein CASARLEDEQYF.

This rearrangement joins TRBV10-2 to TRBJ2-1; TRBD2 agrees at 12 bases. V was clipped by 5 bases and J by 8 bases; unmatched bases: 16. Germline V gene sequence: CDR1 WSHSY, CDR2 SAAADI. The CDR3 covers 18 residues. The CDR3 nucleotides are TGCGCCAGCAGTCTGACTAGCGGGAGAAGATGGGAGCGCGATGAGCAGTTCTTC. This translates into CASSLTSGRRWERDEQFF.

The genes are TRBV14 and TRBJ1-3; weak D call: TRBD1 (6 bases). The CDR3 covers 16 residues. Trimming pared 3 bases from V and 4 bases from J, leaving 16 bases between. CDR1 SGHDN and CDR2 FVKESK come from the germline V gene. CDR3 loop: CASSQLTGFSGNTIYF. The CDR3 bases are TGTGCCAGCAGCCAGCTCACAGGGTTCTCGGGAAACACCATATATTTT.

The rearrangement uses TRBV5-8 and TRBJ1-2; D possibly corresponds to TRBD1 (5 bases). V was shortened by 3 bases and J by 2 bases, with 14 bases between the two germline ends. Germline V gene sequence: CDR1 SGHTS, CDR2 YDEGEE. The CDR3 runs to 15 residues. The CDR3 DNA reads as TGTGCCAGCAGCTCCGGGGGGGTTCTCAACTATGGCTACACCTTC. Translating gives CASSSGGVLNYGYTF.

CDR3 protein: CASSPSVIEQFF. The CDR3 nucleotides read TGTGCCAGCAGTCCGTCGGTGATTGAGCAGTTCTTC. The V and J genes are TRBV12-3 or TRBV12-4 and TRBJ2-1; D not resolved. V shed 5 bases and J shed 9 bases, with 11 bases lying between them. The CDR3 contains 12 residues.

The gene calls are TRBV9 and TRBJ2-7, with 14 bases that match TRBD2. The trim removed 4 bases at V and 6 bases at J, leaving 9 bases unmatched. Germline V CDR1 and CDR2: SGDLS, YYNGEE. The CDR3 length is 16 residues. The CDR3 reads CASSSGLAGGVVEQYF. In nucleotides, the CDR3 is TGTGCCAGCAGCTCCGGACTAGCGGGAGGAGTGGTCGAGCAGTACTTC.

V gene TRBV6-2 or TRBV6-3 combines with J gene TRBJ2-7, with no clear D. The V and J ends lost 0 bases and 0 bases respectively, with 9 bases between them. The length of the CDR3 is 15 residues. Per the germline V gene, CDR1 is MNHEY and CDR2 is SVGEGT. CDR3 DNA sequence: TGTGCCAGCAGTTACTCAGTCGAGAGCTCCTACGAGCAGTACTTC. Protein sequence: CASSYSVESSYEQYF.

The chain uses TRBV19 and TRBJ2-7, with TRBD1 matching 11 bases. The germline V gene has CDR1 LNHDA and CDR2 SQIVND (reference sequence). Losses at the gene ends were 6 bases for V and 3 bases for J; bases not matched to a gene: 4. The CDR3 covers 14 residues. DNA of the CDR3: TGTGCCAGTAGCGCCGGGACAGGGGGCTACGAGCAGTACTTC. Its translation is CASSAGTGGYEQYF.

This chain links TRBV2 with TRBJ1-5; unclear D gene. The germline CDR1 and CDR2 sequences are SNHLY and FYNNEI. Trimming left V 8 bases short and J 1 base short, with 9 bases between. The CDR3 extends over 13 amino acids. CDR3 sequence: CASAGESNQPQHF. The CDR3 DNA is TGTGCCAGCGCCGGGGAAAGCAATCAGCCCCAGCATTTT.

V and J are TRBV4-2 and TRBJ1-1; 10 bases map to TRBD1. This CDR3 region has 18 residues. Per the germline V gene, CDR1 is LGHNA and CDR2 is YNFKEQ. Unmatched junction bases numbered 9, after V lost 1 base and J lost 1 base. CDR3 residues: CASSQGSGTGAPNTEAFF. CDR3 sequence (DNA): TGTGCCAGCAGCCAAGGTAGCGGGACAGGGGCCCCGAACACTGAAGCTTTCTTT.

This chain links TRBV2 with TRBJ1-6; D is perhaps TRBD1 (6 bases). CDR1 and CDR2 (germline): SNHLY, FYNNEI. V lost 6 bases and J lost 10, with 19 bases in between. The CDR3 is 15 residues long. CDR3 loop: CASRVQGLGESPLHF. The CDR3 DNA follows: TGTGCCAGCAGAGTTCAGGGGTTAGGAGAGTCACCCCTCCACTTT.

The V gene is TRBV27, the J gene TRBJ2-6; TRBD1 agrees at 8 bases. The junction had 5 bases not matched to a gene; V was cut back by 6 bases and J by 1 base. From germline, CDR1 is MNHEY and CDR2 SMNVEV (reference sequence). The CDR3 is made up of 16 amino acids. The CDR3 DNA is TGTGCCAGCAGGCAGGGGGCGAGGTCTGGGGCCAACGTCCTGACTTTC. Its protein is CASRQGARSGANVLTF. Full variable domain (remainder filled in from reference TRBV27 and TRBJ2-6): EAQVTQNPRYLITVTGKKLTVTCSQNMNHEYMSWYRQDPGLGLRQIYYSMNVEVTDKGDVPEGYKVSRKEKRNFPLILESPSPNQTSLYFCASRQGARSGANVLTFGAGSRLTVL.

V and J are TRBV9 and TRBJ1-2, with 9 bases aligning to TRBD1. V trimming: 5 bases; J trimming: 7 bases; junction bases outside the gene matches: 6. Germline CDR1 is SGDLS and CDR2 is YYNGEE. This CDR3 region has 13 residues. As DNA, the CDR3 is TGTGCCAGCAGAGAAACGGGACAGGGTGGCTACACCTTC. The encoded protein is CASRETGQGGYTF.

This clone was counted once. This chain connects TRBV7-6 to TRBJ2-1; the match to TRBD2 covers 7 bases. Trimming removed 4 bases from V and 7 bases from J; junction bases left unmatched: 10. Germline values: CDR1 SGHVS, CDR2 FNYEAQ. There are 15 residues in the CDR3. Here the CDR3 reads CASSSRLGTTNEQFF. The CDR3 DNA sequence: TGTGCCAGCAGCTCCCGACTTGGGACTACTAATGAGCAGTTCTTC. Supplemented by reference TRBV7-6 and TRBJ2-1, the full variable domain reads GAGVSQSPRYKVTKRGQDVALRCDPISGHVSLYWYRQALGQGPEFLTYFNYEAQQDKSGLPNDRFSAERPEGSISTLTIQRTEQRDSAMYRCASSSRLGTTNEQFFGPGTRLTVL.

This clone was detected once. The gene calls are TRBV2 and TRBJ1-4; 9 positions match TRBD1. This CDR3 has 16 amino acids. Germline-derived CDR1 and CDR2 are SNHLY and FYNNEI. With V trimmed by 5 bases and J by 4 bases, 8 bases remained unmatched. The CDR3: CASSPNRGLINEKLFF. The DNA of the CDR3 is TGTGCCAGCAGTCCTAACAGGGGGCTAATTAATGAAAAACTGTTTTTT.

The V call is TRBV28, the J call TRBJ2-5, with a weak D call TRBD2 (5 bases). CDR1 and CDR2 (germline): MDHEN, SYDVKM. CDR3 length: 13 residues. V dropped 3 bases and J dropped 5 bases, with 10 bases sitting between them. CDR3 sequence: CASSLRVWETQYF. The CDR3 region has the DNA TGTGCCAGCAGTTTGAGGGTGTGGGAGACCCAGTACTTC. Filled out from reference TRBV28 and TRBJ2-5, the complete variable domain reads DVKVTQSSRYLVKRTGEKVFLECVQDMDHENMFWYRQDPGLGLRLIYFSYDVKMKEKGDIPEGYSVSREKKERFSLILESASTNQTSMYLCASSLRVWETQYFGPGTRLLVL.

The rearrangement links TRBV29-1 to TRBJ1-2, with D hard to call. In germline, CDR1 is SQVTM, CDR2 ANQGSEA. The CDR3 sequence is 12 residues long. The V end lost 4 bases, the J end lost 4 bases, and 10 bases lay between the germline ends. CDR3 nucleotides: TGCAGCGTTGTGGTGGAGTCCTATGGCTACACCTTC. The encoded protein is CSVVVESYGYTF.

The rearrangement links TRBV4-2 to TRBJ1-2; D is uncertain. CDR3 size: 17 residues. Germline loops: CDR1 LGHNA, CDR2 YNFKEQ. The V end was cut by 0 bases, the J end by 0 bases, with 14 bases between. This CDR3 reads CASSQDWAIQANYGYTF. Written as DNA, the CDR3 is TGTGCCAGCAGCCAAGATTGGGCGATCCAAGCTAACTATGGCTACACCTTC.

This rearrangement joins TRBV6-2 or TRBV6-3 to TRBJ2-3, with D maybe TRBD2 (5 bases). The V end was cut by 2 bases, the J end by 0 bases, with 15 bases between. CDR1 and CDR2 from the germline V gene are MNHEY and SVGEGT. The CDR3 totals 17 residues. The CDR3 DNA follows: TGTGCCAGCAGTTACGAGGAGGCCGGGTTTAGCACAGATACGCAGTATTTT. This sequence encodes CASSYEEAGFSTDTQYF.

The V gene is TRBV21-1, the J gene TRBJ2-4; TRBD2 is taken as the D call from the table, unchecked against the DNA. TRBV21-1 is shown as a pseudogene. This CDR3 region has 14 residues. CDR3 DNA: TGTGCCGGTGGGGATAGGCGGGGCAAAAACATTCAGTACTTC. Encoded protein: CAGGDRRGKNIQYF.

J is TRBJ2-3 and V is TRBV7-7; tentative D call: TRBD1 (6 bases). V lost 1 base to trimming and J lost 0 bases, with 29 bases between them. Germline CDR1 reads SSHAT; CDR2 reads FNYEAQ (reference sequence). CDR3 size: 22 residues. This CDR3 is CASSLVGGVGSALDHSTDTQYF. The CDR3 coding sequence is TGTGCCAGCAGCTTAGTTGGGGGCGTCGGGTCTGCACTAGATCATAGCACAGATACGCAGTATTTT.

The rearrangement links TRBV29-1 to TRBJ2-5; D is uncertain. The germline V gene encodes CDR1 SQVTM and CDR2 ANQGSEA. CDR3 size: 13 residues. V was trimmed by 8 bases and J by 5 bases, leaving 18 bases between them. CDR3 loop: CSSFSPLEETQYF. DNA for the CDR3: TGCAGCTCCTTTTCGCCTCTTGAGGAGACCCAGTACTTC.

This clone appeared a single time. The chain links TRBV30 to TRBJ2-1, with D maybe TRBD2 (5 bases). V was shortened by 3 bases and J by 4 bases, with 16 bases between the two germline ends. Germline CDR1 is GTSNPN and CDR2 is SVGIG (reference sequence). CDR3 length: 15 residues. This chain's CDR3 is CAWRSDSASYNEQFF. CDR3 in DNA: TGTGCCTGGAGGTCGGACTCAGCTTCATACAATGAGCAGTTCTTC.

The rearrangement links TRBV28 to TRBJ2-3, with a possible D match to TRBD2 (5 bases). This CDR3 spans 14 amino acids. The V gene's germline CDR1 is MDHEN and CDR2 SYDVKM. Trimming removed 10 bases from V and 3 bases from J, with 17 bases in between. CDR3 in amino acids: CATRGRQETDTQYF. Written as DNA, the CDR3 is TGTGCCACTCGAGGGAGACAAGAAACAGATACGCAGTATTTT.

The CDR3: CASSRFRPEAEAFF. In DNA form, the CDR3 reads TGTGCCAGCAGCCGATTCCGTCCCGAGGCTGAAGCTTTCTTT. The chain uses TRBV6-2 or TRBV6-3 and TRBJ1-1; D gene unclear. The CDR3 is made up of 14 amino acids. Between the trimmed V and J ends, which lost 6 bases and 6 bases, there was a span of 17 bases. The germline CDR1 and CDR2 sequences are MNHEY and SVGEGT.

The chain employs TRBV10-3 and TRBJ2-3; TRBD2 aligns across 9 bases. CDR3 length: 18 amino acids. V lost 5 bases to trimming and J lost 2 bases; unmatched junction nucleotides: 14. CDR1 and CDR2 from the germline V gene are ENHRY and SYGVKD. As DNA, the CDR3 is TGTGCCATCAGTTCCCTGGGGGAGATAGCGGGAGTCACAGATACGCAGTATTTT. This encodes CAISSLGEIAGVTDTQYF.